These T cell receptor beta chains were read from a single sample in a study of shared clonotypes between healthy human individuals. Assay: immunoSEQ multiplex PCR; the TCRdb copy retains only in-frame clones and omits some. The repertoire consists of roughly 770,000 clones, with 96% occurring once and the leading ten covering roughly 0.23%. The sequenced material came from naive CD8+ T cells sorted from blood. The origin of the receptors is a man aged 25-40 years in good health. The CDR3 runs from the conserved cysteine through the conserved F or W. D genes are given only for firm matches. Not every row has a clone size; where given, it reads once, few, many or a size class.

D gene: NA; J gene: TRBJ2-1; V gene: TRBV11-2; clone size: NA; CDR3 DNA: TGTGCCAGCAGCTTCGAGGGAATCGATGAGCAGTTCTTC; CDR3 protein: CASSFEGIDEQFF
D gene: NA; J gene: TRBJ2-7; V gene: TRBV27; clone size: once; CDR3 DNA: TGTGCCAGCAGTCTGCATCGGATAGGCGAGCAGTACTTC; CDR3 protein: CASSLHRIGEQYF
D gene: NA; J gene: TRBJ2-5; V gene: TRBV4-3; clone size: NA; CDR3 DNA: TGCGCCAGCAGCCACACCGGGACACCGCAAGAGACCCAGTACTTC; CDR3 protein: CASSHTGTPQETQYF
D gene: TRBD2; J gene: TRBJ2-7; V gene: TRBV29-1; clone size: NA; CDR3 DNA: TGCAGCGTTGAAAGGGCTAGCGGGAGGATCTACGAGCAGTACTTC; CDR3 protein: CSVERASGRIYEQYF
D gene: NA; J gene: TRBJ2-5; V gene: TRBV20-1; clone size: NA; CDR3 DNA: TGCAGTGCTCGGCGCGGGGAGACCCAGTACTTC; CDR3 protein: CSARRGETQYF
D gene: NA; J gene: TRBJ2-3; V gene: TRBV10-1; clone size: NA; CDR3 DNA: TGCGCCAGCAGTGAGTTTGTGGGTGCGCATACGCAGTATTTT; CDR3 protein: CASSEFVGAHTQYF
D gene: TRBD1; J gene: TRBJ2-7; V gene: TRBV6-5; clone size: NA; CDR3 DNA: TGTGCCAGCAGTTACGGTTGGGGGACAGGGGGCTACGAGCAGTACTTC; CDR3 protein: CASSYGWGTGGYEQYF
D gene: TRBD2; J gene: TRBJ2-1; V gene: TRBV9; clone size: NA; CDR3 DNA: TGTGCCAGCAGCGTAGCGGGAGGCACGTATGAGCAGTTCTTC; CDR3 protein: CASSVAGGTYEQFF
D gene: NA; J gene: TRBJ2-7; V gene: TRBV5-1; clone size: NA; CDR3 DNA: TGCGCCAGCAGCTTGGGGGCAGGGCGGGAGCAGTACTTC; CDR3 protein: CASSLGAGREQYF
D gene: TRBD1; J gene: TRBJ2-1; V gene: TRBV14; clone size: NA; CDR3 DNA: TGTGCCAGCAGCCACGCTAGGGACAGGGGGCTGGGTGAGCAGTTCTTC; CDR3 protein: CASSHARDRGLGEQFF
D gene: NA; J gene: TRBJ1-1; V gene: TRBV9; clone size: NA; CDR3 DNA: TGTGCCAGCAGTTACAGCCAGAACACTGAAGCTTTCTTT; CDR3 protein: CASSYSQNTEAFF
D gene: TRBD2; J gene: TRBJ2-4; V gene: TRBV15; clone size: once; CDR3 DNA: TGTGCCACCAGCAGCACACTGACAGGGACTATGACTAGCGGGATAGCCAAAAACATTCAGTACTTC; CDR3 protein: CATSSTLTGTMTSGIAKNIQYF
D gene: NA; J gene: TRBJ2-5; V gene: TRBV10-3; clone size: NA; CDR3 DNA: TGTGCCATCAGTCTGACAGGCCAAGAGACCCAGTACTTC; CDR3 protein: CAISLTGQETQYF